This T cell receptor (beta chain) appears in the sequencing data of a study of CD8+CD57+ T cells in acquired aplastic anemia. Study-wide context: Sorted CD4+ and CD8+ cell DNA averaged roughly 3.2 ug. Healthy donors averaged about 10 million reads for CD4+ cells.

Study conclusions and caveats: Patients were compared with controls for CD8+ Simpson's diversity, and no significant difference emerged.

Germline V gene lookup returns CDR1 SGDLS and CDR2 YYNGEE. V was shortened by 5 bases and J by 6 bases, with 20 bases between the two germline ends. The CDR3 is made up of 16 amino acids. This clonotype was found once. Its antigen remains unknown. Genomic DNA, serving as template, underwent TCR beta VDJ and CDR3 profiling. TCRdb called the reads again in MiXCR, with one record for every CDR3 protein. This sample yields 400,000 to 450,000 distinct CDR3 sequences, of which about 70% are seen a single time; less than 4% belongs to the top ten. The TCR originated in a human donor in good health, serving as a control. Sequences were obtained from sorted CD4+, CD8+, or CD8+CD57+ T cells (not recorded which) from PBMCs. V and J are TRBV9 and TRBJ1-4; no firm D call. The CDR3 protein is CASSYHRRERHEKLFF. The DNA of the CDR3 is TGTGCCAGCAGTTACCATCGGCGAGAGCGACATGAAAAACTGTTTTTT. The full variable domain, in which reference TRBV9 and TRBJ1-4 provide the parts outside the CDR3, is DSGVTQTPKHLITATGQRVTLRCSPRSGDLSVYWYQQSLDQGLQFLIQYYNGEERAKGNILERFSAQQFPDLHSELNLSSLELGDSALYFCASSYHRRERHEKLFFGSGTQLSVL.